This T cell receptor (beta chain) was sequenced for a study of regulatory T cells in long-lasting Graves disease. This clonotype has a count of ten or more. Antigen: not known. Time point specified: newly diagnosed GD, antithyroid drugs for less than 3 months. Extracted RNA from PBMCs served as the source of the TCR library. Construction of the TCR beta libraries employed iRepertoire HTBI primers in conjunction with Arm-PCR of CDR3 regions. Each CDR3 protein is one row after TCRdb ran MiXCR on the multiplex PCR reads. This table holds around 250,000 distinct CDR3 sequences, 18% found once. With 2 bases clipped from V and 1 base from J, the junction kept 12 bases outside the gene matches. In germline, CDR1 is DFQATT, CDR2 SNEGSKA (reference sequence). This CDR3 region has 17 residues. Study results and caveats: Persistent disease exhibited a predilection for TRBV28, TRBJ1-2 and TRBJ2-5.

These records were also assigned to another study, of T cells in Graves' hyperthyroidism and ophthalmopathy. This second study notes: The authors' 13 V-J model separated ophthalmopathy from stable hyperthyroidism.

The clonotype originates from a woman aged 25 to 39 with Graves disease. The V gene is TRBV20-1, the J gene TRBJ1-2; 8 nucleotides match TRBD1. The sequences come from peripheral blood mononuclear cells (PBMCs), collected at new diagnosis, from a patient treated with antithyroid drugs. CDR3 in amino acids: CSARSRDRKNLNYGYTF. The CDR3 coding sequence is TGCAGTGCTAGAAGCCGGGACAGGAAAAATCTTAACTATGGCTACACCTTC.